The next 17 T cell receptor beta chains were all read from a single sample in a study of cytomegalovirus exposure and HLA in healthy donors. Here immunoSEQ multiplex PCR was the method, and the copy in TCRdb shows in-frame clones only, minus some. The data contain 150,000 or so clones, more than 70% of them seen just once; the ten biggest clones take up 2% to 2.5%. The sample comprised PBMCs. These receptors were obtained from a human donor in good health.

The CDR3, as DNA: TGTGCCAGTAGTATGGGTGCGGCGGGACTCCATAGCAATCAGCCCCAGCATTTT. It translates to CASSMGAAGLHSNQPQHF. This chain joins TRBV19 and TRBJ1-5, with TRBD1 as a possible D gene (5 bases). The CDR3 has 18 residues. Deletions cut 3 bases from V and 0 bases from J, with 18 bases between. CDR1 is LNHDA, CDR2 SQIVND, per germline (reference sequence).

The chain employs TRBV2 and TRBJ1-4; 11 nucleotides agree with TRBD1. The CDR3 is made up of 15 amino acids. Germline CDR1 SNHLY, CDR2 FYNNEI. V shed 8 bases and J 8 bases; nucleotides not matched to a gene: 10. CDR3 sequence reads: CASRDRGERSEKLFF. The CDR3, as DNA: TGTGCCAGCCGGGACAGGGGGGAACGGAGCGAAAAACTGTTTTTT.

The J gene is TRBJ1-1, the V gene TRBV27; maybe TRBD1 (5 bases). V lost 7 bases to trimming and J lost 8 bases, with 29 bases between them. CDR3 length: 17 amino acids. Germline V gene data show CDR1 as MNHEY and CDR2 as SMNVEV (reference sequence). The CDR3 loop reads CASTHSPPILVGQEAFF. The CDR3 coding sequence is TGTGCCAGCACTCATTCCCCCCCCATTTTGGTTGGACAAGAAGCTTTCTTT.

V and J are TRBV5-6 and TRBJ1-1; possible D gene TRBD1, 5 bases. CDR3 length: 13 amino acids. Germline CDR1 SGHDT, CDR2 YYEEEE. The V gene lost 3 bases and the J gene lost 3 bases, with 9 bases spanning the gap. The DNA of the CDR3 is TGTGCCAGCAGCTCGCCAGGGCACACTGAAGCTTTCTTT. It translates to CASSSPGHTEAFF.

CDR3 sequence reads: CASSPDYSGANVLTF. In DNA, the CDR3 is TGTGCCAGCAGCCCTGACTACTCTGGGGCCAACGTCCTGACTTTC. V usage is TRBV7-9 and J usage is TRBJ2-6; D possibly corresponds to TRBD2 (5 bases). This CDR3 contains 15 residues. V shed 5 bases and J shed 0 bases, with 8 bases lying between them. Germline CDR1 SEHNR, CDR2 FQNEAQ (reference sequence).

V and J are TRBV7-3 and TRBJ2-7; 7 nucleotides line up with TRBD1. Unmatched junction bases numbered 2, after V lost 3 bases and J lost 3 bases. Germline loops: CDR1 SGHTA, CDR2 FQGTGA. This CDR3 contains 13 residues. The CDR3 protein is CASSFHRGYEQYF. The CDR3 DNA is TGTGCCAGCAGCTTCCACAGGGGCTACGAGCAGTACTTC. Together with reference TRBV7-3 and TRBJ2-7, the CDR3 gives the full variable domain: GAGVSQTPSNKVTEKGKYVELRCDPISGHTALYWYRQSLGQGPEFLIYFQGTGAADDSGLPNDRFFAVRPEGSVSTLKIQRTERGDSAVYLCASSFHRGYEQYFGPGTRLTVT.

The chain couples TRBV19 to TRBJ2-2, with a weak D call TRBD1 (6 bases). The length of the CDR3 is 14 residues. Trimming took off 6 bases at V and 2 bases at J, with 10 bases between the two ends. The germline gives CDR1 LNHDA, CDR2 SQIVND (reference sequence). The CDR3 DNA is TGTGCCAGTAGCCGACAGGCCAACACCGGGGAGCTGTTTTTT. Residues: CASSRQANTGELFF.

In its sample, this clone was seen a few times. This rearrangement joins TRBV10-2 to TRBJ2-5, with 12 bases fitting TRBD2. Trimming cost V 5 bases and J 2 bases; bases outside gene matches: 3. Germline V gene lookup returns CDR1 WSHSY and CDR2 SAAADI. The CDR3 extends over 15 amino acids. The CDR3 DNA reads as TGCGCCAGCAGTCGGACTAGCGGGGCTCAAGAGACCCAGTACTTC. Translation gives CASSRTSGAQETQYF.

The V and J genes are TRBV18 and TRBJ2-1; 8 nucleotides match TRBD1. This CDR3 spans 15 amino acids. Germline V gene data show CDR1 as KGHSH and CDR2 as LQKENI. Germline trimming cut 5 bases from V and 4 bases from J; bases unmatched to any gene: 7. The DNA for the CDR3 is TGTGCCAGCTCAGCCGGGACAGGAGGATACAATGAGCAGTTCTTC. Translating it yields CASSAGTGGYNEQFF.

The V call is TRBV13, the J call TRBJ1-1; D gene unclear. CDR3 length: 15 amino acids. V lost 8 bases, J lost 4 bases, and 20 bases lay in between. Germline CDR1 reads PRHDT; CDR2 reads FYEKMQ (reference sequence). The chain's CDR3 is CASRLKGASATEAFF. The CDR3, as DNA: TGTGCCAGCCGCCTGAAAGGAGCGTCCGCCACTGAAGCTTTCTTT. The full variable domain, rest sourced from reference TRBV13 and TRBJ1-1, is AAGVIQSPRHLIKEKRETATLKCYPIPRHDTVYWYQQGPGQDPQFLISFYEKMQSDKGSIPDRFSAQQFSDYHSELNMSSLELGDSALYFCASRLKGASATEAFFGQGTRLTVV.

The rearrangement uses TRBV14 and TRBJ1-1; TRBD1 aligns across 7 bases. Germline V gene sequence: CDR1 SGHDN, CDR2 FVKESK. The length of the CDR3 is 15 residues. J gave up 0 bases and V 3 bases, and 4 bases lay outside the gene matches. CDR3 amino acids: CASSHRGRMNTEAFF. As DNA, the CDR3 is TGTGCCAGCAGCCATAGGGGGCGGATGAACACTGAAGCTTTCTTT.

The gene calls are TRBV6-7 and TRBJ2-7, with 7 nucleotides matching TRBD2. TRBV6-7 belongs to the ORF category, with a function that is uncertain. With V trimmed by 0 bases and J by 3 bases, 17 bases remained unmatched. This CDR3 has 19 amino acids. This CDR3 reads CASSYSTPGWREIDYEQYF. CDR3 DNA sequence: TGTGCCAGCAGTTACTCGACCCCTGGGTGGCGGGAGATCGACTACGAGCAGTACTTC.

The chain has TRBV29-1 and TRBJ2-1, with D possibly being TRBD2 (6 bases). Germline loops: CDR1 SQVTM, CDR2 ANQGSEA. V was clipped by 3 bases and J by 9 bases, with 21 bases between them. The CDR3 extends over 15 amino acids. The CDR3 is CSVEGGGPAFGEQFF. DNA for the CDR3: TGCAGCGTTGAGGGCGGAGGGCCCGCTTTCGGTGAGCAGTTCTTC.

V gene TRBV11-2 combines with J gene TRBJ1-1, with D uncertain. CDR3 length equals 14 residues. Per germline, CDR1 SGHAT and CDR2 FQNNGV. The germline V and J ends were trimmed by 1 base and 2 bases, with 8 bases remaining between them. CDR3: CASSLARGNTEAFF. The CDR3 coding sequence is TGTGCCAGCAGCTTAGCGCGAGGTAACACTGAAGCTTTCTTT.

The chain carries TRBV7-3 and TRBJ1-2; 10 nucleotides line up with TRBD1. The germline gives CDR1 SGHTA, CDR2 FQGTGA. The CDR3 length is 20 residues. V lost 1 base and J lost 0; bases outside the gene matches: 14. The CDR3 DNA reads as TGTGCCAGCAGCTTAATGTCCGAATCCGGGACAGGGGTTACTAACTATGGCTACACCTTC. The encoded protein is CASSLMSESGTGVTNYGYTF.

V is TRBV4-3 and J is TRBJ1-4; D remains unclear. This CDR3 has 17 residues. Per the germline V gene, CDR1 is LGHNA and CDR2 is YSLEER. Trimming stripped 0 bases from V and 0 bases from J, with 11 bases between. The CDR3 region is CASSQDHQAATNEKLFF. DNA for the CDR3: TGCGCCAGCAGCCAAGATCATCAGGCCGCAACTAATGAAAAACTGTTTTTT.

This clone was seen once. In the same sample, other DNA sequences code for this CDR3. This chain joins TRBV6-5 and TRBJ1-5; perhaps TRBD1 as D (5 bases). Germline V gene lookup returns CDR1 MNHEY and CDR2 SVGAGI. The length of the CDR3 is 13 residues. Trimming pared 0 bases from V and 7 bases from J, leaving 7 bases between. The CDR3 spells CASSYSRGQPQHF. In DNA, the CDR3 is TGTGCCAGCAGTTACTCGCGGGGCCAGCCCCAGCATTTT.